This T cell receptor (beta chain) originates from a study of T cell changes during pregnancy in multiple sclerosis (dated by TCRdb to about 2019). Describing the broader study: In women with multiple sclerosis, the researchers looked at how the T cell repertoire shifted as pregnancy progressed.

Spanning cysteine to phenylalanine, the CDR3 consists of 14 amino acids. CDR3 DNA only is kept here, 42 bases in frame from base 1. According to the germline V gene, CDR1 reads SGHAT and CDR2 reads FQNNGV. The junction shows trimming of 3 bases on V and 4 bases on J, plus 12 bases between the germline ends. The receptor library was made with the immunoSEQ multiplex PCR assay. Not all clones reach the TCRdb copy of this immuneACCESS table, which keeps in-frame sequences only. Checked studies attribute under half of the gap to unresolved V genes and leave the rest unexplained. The sample data list 45,000 to 55,000 clones, and about 88% of these were observed just once. The ten largest clones represent 1% to 1.5% of the sample. For this clone: The antigen it recognizes is unknown. Base quality data are lacking; no much larger clone is found one base away.

The receptor was isolated from a female donor with multiple sclerosis, enrolled in a pregnancy study. The sequencing used CD4+ T cells from peripheral blood mononuclear cells, collected in the second trimester of pregnancy. The chain was built from TRBV11-2 and TRBJ1-1, and TRBD1 may be the D gene, going by 6 matching bases. CDR3 sequence: CASSFTQGSTEAFF. The DNA sequence is as follows: TGTGCCAGCAGCTTCACCCAGGGGAGCACTGAAGCTTTCTTT.